The T cell receptor beta chain under discussion was sequenced for a study of low-dose radiotherapy and immunotherapy resistance in tumors. At the level of the study: Every two weeks patients got nivolumab 240 mg flat dose, plus ipilimumab 1 mg/kg every six weeks, intravenously.

Germline V gives CDR1 MNHEY, CDR2 SVGAGI. V trimming: 6 bases; J trimming: 14 bases; junction bases outside the gene matches: 10. CDR3 length: 12 amino acids. Priming of first-strand cDNA relied on TRAV- and TRBV-specific primers (covering alpha and beta chains). With a constant-region primer and a V-primer adapter, TCRs were subjected to around 18 PCR cycles of amplification. In vitro transcription served to amplify the mRNA that had been isolated. A single record per CDR3 protein comes from TCRdb applying MiXCR to the reads. The sample includes 75,000 to 95,000 distinct CDR3 sequences, approximately 20% seen only once; the top ten take less than 6%. The table lists this clonotype with many counts. Specified time point: before trial treatment. The treatment that donors received included nivolumab, ipilimumab, aspirin, low-dose cyclophosphamide and low-dose radiotherapy.

Source: PBMCs, taken before treatment. V and J are TRBV6-5 and TRBJ1-2; TRBD1 aligns across 9 bases. This sequence was found in a male donor with prostate cancer. The CDR3 protein is CASSLLQGALTF. The CDR3 DNA reads TGTGCCAGCAGCCTACTACAGGGGGCTCTGACCTTC.